This T cell receptor (beta chain) comes out of a study of shared clonotypes between healthy human individuals. This CDR3 comprises 13 residues. From germline, CDR1 is LNHNV and CDR2 YYDKDF (reference sequence). The germline V and J ends were trimmed by 5 bases and 7 bases, with 9 bases remaining between them. Genomic DNA of unsorted samples came from 90 million or so PBMCs. The assay used deep level. Profiling relied on immunoSEQ multiplex PCR, and the TCRdb table lists in-frame clones only, not all of them. The sample has 75,000 to 100,000 clones, more than 45% seen once. This clone appeared many times.

The source is a woman aged 40 to 55 in good health. Some clones in this sample may be carry-over from other donors' samples. The J gene is TRBJ1-6, the V gene TRBV15; D is ambiguous. Sequenced sample: PBMCs. CDR3 protein: CATSPRANSPLHF. CDR3 coding DNA: TGTGCCACCAGCCCCCGGGCGAATTCACCCCTCCACTTT.